What follows describes a single TCR beta chain. This sample was included in a study of blood T cell repertoires in COVID-19. The germline V gene encodes CDR1 SGHNT and CDR2 YYREEE (reference sequence). The V and J ends lost 4 bases and 2 bases respectively, with 18 bases between them. The CDR3 sequence is 16 residues long. The data were produced by immunoSEQ multiplex PCR, yet TCRdb's version contains in-frame clones alone and is incomplete. The sample gives about 120,000 clones, around 87% of which show up once; 3.8% is in the top ten. The sequence came from an older woman with COVID-19, enrolled during active disease. This chain connects TRBV5-4 to TRBJ1-2; D remains unclear. Material for sequencing was peripheral blood. The CDR3, as DNA: TGTGCCAGCAGCCAGTACGCCTTAAATTCGAACTATGGCTACACCTTC. Its protein product is CASSQYALNSNYGYTF.